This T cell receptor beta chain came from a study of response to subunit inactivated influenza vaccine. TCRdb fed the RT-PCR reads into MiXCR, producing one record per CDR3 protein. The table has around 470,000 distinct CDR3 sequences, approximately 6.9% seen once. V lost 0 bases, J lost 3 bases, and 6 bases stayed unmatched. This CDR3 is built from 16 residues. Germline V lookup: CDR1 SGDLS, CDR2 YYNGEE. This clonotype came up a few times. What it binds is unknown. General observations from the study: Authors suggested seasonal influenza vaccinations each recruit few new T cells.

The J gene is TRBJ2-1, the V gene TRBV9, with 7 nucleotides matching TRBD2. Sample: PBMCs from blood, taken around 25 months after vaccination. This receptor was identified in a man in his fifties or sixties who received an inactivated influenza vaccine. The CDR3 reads CASSVVWLADYNEQFF. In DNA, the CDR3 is TGTGCCAGCAGCGTAGTTTGGCTAGCGGACTACAATGAGCAGTTCTTC.